The rows below give T cell receptor beta chains drawn from one sample of a study of blood T cell repertoires in COVID-19. Profiling relied on immunoSEQ multiplex PCR, and the TCRdb table lists in-frame clones only, not all of them. Of roughly 280,000 clones listed, just under 90% are singletons. Source material: PBMCs or T cells enriched from blood (not recorded which). The receptors come from a woman aged 25 to 39 with acute COVID-19. The CDR3 runs from the conserved cysteine through the conserved F or W. The D gene is left open where the match is weak. The size entry is marked missing in some rows and otherwise reads once, few, many or a size class.

cdr3_aa	cdr3_nt	d_call	cdr3_length	j_call	v_call	clone_size
CASSHIPSGRNEQYF	TGTGCCAGCAGCCACATACCTAGCGGGAGGAACGAGCAGTACTTC	TRBD2	15	TRBJ2-7	TRBV5-4	few
CSVAGRNTDTQYF	TGCAGCGTTGCCGGGAGGAACACAGATACGCAGTATTTT	TRBD2	13	TRBJ2-3	TRBV29-1	-
CASSIGRGGREQYF	TGTGCCAGTAGTATAGGGAGGGGCGGACGCGAGCAGTACTTC	-	14	TRBJ2-7	TRBV19	-
CASRLTSGRSHTGELFF	TGTGCAAGTCGCTTAACTAGCGGGAGGTCCCACACCGGGGAGCTGTTTTTT	-	17	TRBJ2-2	TRBV12-2	-
CASSLAAQPNSYNEQFF	TGTGCCAGCAGCTTAGCGGCACAGCCCAACTCCTACAATGAGCAGTTCTTC	-	17	TRBJ2-1	TRBV7-6	once
CASSVDEDFNTDTQYF	TGTGCCAGCAGCGTAGATGAGGACTTTAACACAGATACGCAGTATTTT	-	16	TRBJ2-3	TRBV9	-
CASSELKRESTDTQYF	TGCGCCAGCAGTGAGTTAAAGCGGGAGAGCACAGATACGCAGTATTTT	TRBD2	16	TRBJ2-3	TRBV10-1	-
CASSSSGAQYF	-	-	11	TRBJ2-5	TRBV27	-
CASSEAPGPEKLFF	TGTGCCAGCAGTGAAGCCCCAGGGCCCGAAAAACTGTTTTTT	-	14	TRBJ1-4	TRBV2	-
CASSLGLADYSYNEQFF	TGTGCCAGCAGCTTGGGACTAGCGGACTACTCCTACAATGAGCAGTTCTTC	TRBD2	17	TRBJ2-1	TRBV5-6	-
CASSWRDREWEQYF	TGTGCCAGCAGTTGGCGGGACAGGGAGTGGGAGCAGTACTTC	TRBD1	14	TRBJ2-7	TRBV6-6	-
CASRSEGSSYEQYF	TGTGCCAGCAGATCGGAGGGGAGCTCCTACGAGCAGTACTTC	-	14	TRBJ2-7	TRBV28	-
CASSRVGGTSYNEQFF	TGCGCCAGCAGCCGGGTCGGCGGGACTTCCTACAATGAGCAGTTCTTC	-	16	TRBJ2-1	TRBV5-1	-
CASSPRRTGFLSANYGYTF	TGTGCCAGCAGTCCACGCCGTACAGGGTTCCTCTCAGCTAACTATGGCTACACCTTC	-	19	TRBJ1-2	TRBV27	-
CASSPGRDSAKRQYF	TGTGCCAGCAGTCCTGGCCGGGACTCGGCGAAGAGGCAGTACTTC	-	15	TRBJ2-7	TRBV6-5	-
CASSLALTLTGGTGELFF	TGTGCCAGCAGCTTGGCTTTGACCCTAACGGGGGGCACCGGGGAGCTGTTTTTT	TRBD2	18	TRBJ2-2	TRBV5-8	-
CASSLTGQNTGELFF	TGTGCCAGTAGTCTGACAGGACAAAACACCGGGGAGCTGTTTTTT	-	15	TRBJ2-2	TRBV19	-
CASRIGSRQAGYTF	TGTGCCAGCAGGATAGGATCTAGACAGGCCGGCTACACCTTC	-	14	TRBJ1-2	TRBV28	-
CASSKLEAQLYNEQFF	TGTGCCAGCAGCAAACTAGAGGCCCAACTGTACAATGAGCAGTTCTTC	-	16	TRBJ2-1	TRBV11-2	-
CASSRQGNEQFF	TGTGCCAGCAGTAGACAGGGAAATGAGCAGTTCTTC	TRBD1	12	TRBJ2-1	TRBV27	once
CASSPPIGRGDGYTF	TGTGCCAGCTCACCACCGATCGGGCGGGGGGATGGCTACACCTTC	-	15	TRBJ1-2	TRBV18	-
CASSEGGVEQYF	TGTGCCAGCAGTGAAGGGGGAGTAGAGCAGTACTTC	-	12	TRBJ2-7	TRBV2	-
CASSFKGPPSNQPQHF	TGTGCCAGCAGTTTTAAGGGGCCCCCTAGCAATCAGCCCCAGCATTTT	-	16	TRBJ1-5	TRBV28	-